Following are 19 T cell receptor beta chains from one sample sequenced in a study of beta chain features in type 1 diabetes. As every portion of the isolated RNA was reverse transcribed, the sequencing read expressed TCRB transcripts. The table came from immunoSEQ multiplex PCR; TCRdb's copy has only in-frame clones and leaves some out. Seen here are 130,000 to 150,000 clones, 40% to 60% observed once, and the top ten hold 0.4% to 0.5%. Sequencing used Tregs from blood. Receptor source: a man aged 18-30 years in good health.

The chain uses TRBV29-1 and TRBJ2-3; D is uncertain. The germline gives CDR1 SQVTM, CDR2 ANQGSEA. The V gene lost 1 base and the J gene lost 2 bases, with 7 bases spanning the gap. CDR3 length: 13 amino acids. The CDR3 DNA follows: TGCAGCGTTGAAGTTGTATTCACAGATACGCAGTATTTT. This translates into CSVEVVFTDTQYF.

V gene TRBV25-1 combines with J gene TRBJ1-3; D remains ambiguous. Trimming stripped 7 bases from V and 0 bases from J, with 10 bases between. Germline V gives CDR1 MGHDK, CDR2 SYGVNS. This CDR3 is built from 14 residues. This CDR3 reads CASTEGHSGNTIYF. Written as DNA, the CDR3 is TGTGCCAGCACTGAGGGCCACTCTGGAAACACCATATATTTT.

This clone appeared a few times. DNA for the CDR3: TGCGCCAGCAGACAAGACTATGGCTACACCTTC. It translates to CASRQDYGYTF. The gene calls are TRBV5-1 and TRBJ1-2; D remains ambiguous. The ends were cut back, 5 bases at V and 3 bases at J, with 5 bases in the middle. Germline V lookup: CDR1 SGHRS, CDR2 YFSETQ. The CDR3 extends over 11 amino acids. Full variable domain (remainder filled in from reference TRBV5-1 and TRBJ1-2): KAGVTQTPRYLIKTRGQQVTLSCSPISGHRSVSWYQQTPGQGLQFLFEYFSETQRNKGNFPGRFSGRQFSNSRSEMNVSTLELGDSALYLCASRQDYGYTFGSGTRLTVV.

This clone was found a few times. The CDR3 sequence is CAWTRLAQETQYF. CDR3 bases: TGTGCCTGGACCAGACTAGCGCAAGAGACCCAGTACTTC. The chain carries TRBV30 and TRBJ2-5; 8 bases are shared with TRBD2. The CDR3 length is 13 residues. The junction had 3 bases not matched to a gene; V was cut back by 4 bases and J by 2 bases. Germline CDR1 and CDR2: GTSNPN and SVGIG (reference sequence).

The V call is TRBV29-1, the J call TRBJ1-1; 7 positions match TRBD1. CDR3 length: 12 residues. V was pared by 7 bases and J by 4 bases, with 6 bases of the junction left unmatched. Germline CDR1 reads SQVTM; CDR2 reads ANQGSEA. CDR3 region: CSARRTGTEAFF. The CDR3 DNA is TGCAGCGCCCGCAGGACAGGCACTGAAGCTTTCTTT.

This chain links TRBV10-3 with TRBJ2-1, with D possibly matching TRBD2 (6 bases). Trimming stripped 10 bases from V and 7 bases from J, with 26 bases between. The V gene's germline CDR1 is ENHRY and CDR2 SYGVKD. The CDR3 runs 16 residues. CDR3 protein: CATGGAGLAGGNEQFF. The CDR3 DNA is TGTGCCACCGGAGGGGCAGGTCTGGCTGGGGGGAATGAGCAGTTCTTC.

This clone was observed a single time. V gene TRBV5-1 combines with J gene TRBJ1-2; TRBD1 agrees at 9 bases. Germline CDR1 is SGHRS and CDR2 is YFSETQ. CDR3 size: 17 residues. V gave up 1 base and J gave up 6 bases; unmatched junction bases: 13. CDR3 bases: TGCGCCAGCAGCTTGTCTCCACCGGGACAGGGTGTCCATGGCTACACCTTC. Translating it yields CASSLSPPGQGVHGYTF.

This clone occurred a few times. V usage is TRBV29-1 and J usage is TRBJ1-1, with D tentatively TRBD1 (5 bases). The CDR3 spans 13 residues. Trimming stripped 6 bases from V and 0 bases from J, with 11 bases between. Germline CDR1 reads SQVTM; CDR2 reads ANQGSEA. The CDR3, as DNA: TGCAGCGTGGGGGGACGTCTGAACACTGAAGCTTTCTTT. This codes for CSVGGRLNTEAFF.

The chain uses TRBV5-1 and TRBJ1-1; D might be TRBD1 (6 bases). CDR1 SGHRS and CDR2 YFSETQ come from the germline V gene. The length of the CDR3 is 15 residues. V gave up 4 bases and J gave up 0 bases, with 13 bases separating them. This CDR3 is CASSGGTGLNTEAFF. Written as DNA, the CDR3 is TGCGCCAGCAGCGGGGGAACAGGGCTGAACACTGAAGCTTTCTTT.

This clone was picked up a small number of times. This sequence joins TRBV6-6 and TRBJ2-3; D gene uncertain. The CDR3 consists of 14 residues. CDR1 MNHNY and CDR2 SVGAGI come from the germline V gene (reference sequence). The V end was cut by 10 bases, the J end by 2 bases, with 16 bases between. CDR3 region: CATNSRRYTDTQYF. The CDR3, as DNA: TGTGCCACCAATTCGCGTAGATACACAGATACGCAGTATTTT.

This clone was observed once. J is TRBJ2-6 and V is TRBV9; no reliable D call. V was trimmed by 4 bases and J by 4 bases, leaving 12 bases between them. The germline V gene has CDR1 SGDLS and CDR2 YYNGEE. The CDR3 is 15 residues long. CDR3 sequence reads: CASSWSLEGANVLTF. CDR3 DNA: TGTGCCAGCAGCTGGTCCTTGGAGGGGGCCAACGTCCTGACTTTC.

V usage is TRBV28 and J usage is TRBJ1-2; no definite D call. The CDR3 is 12 residues long. V was clipped by 6 bases and J by 5 bases, with 10 bases between them. The germline V gene has CDR1 MDHEN and CDR2 SYDVKM. CDR3 sequence (DNA): TGTGCCAGCAGAAGAAAGAGGTATGGCTACACCTTC. This translates into CASRRKRYGYTF.

This clone was observed a handful of times. The V call is TRBV6-1, the J call TRBJ2-3; D may be TRBD2 (5 bases). Germline V CDR1 and CDR2: MNHNS, SASEGT. Trimming pared 6 bases from V and 3 bases from J, leaving 10 bases between. The CDR3 runs 13 residues. CDR3 in amino acids: CASRPPGTDTQYF. In nucleotides, the CDR3 is TGTGCCAGCAGACCCCCGGGGACAGATACGCAGTATTTT.

A few counts support this clone. The CDR3 reads CASSLNAGETQYF. In DNA, the CDR3 is TGTGCCAGCAGCTTAAATGCAGGGGAGACCCAGTACTTC. The gene calls are TRBV7-9 and TRBJ2-5, with D possibly being TRBD1 (5 bases). V was pared by 2 bases and J by 5 bases, with 9 bases between. The CDR3 totals 13 residues. Per the germline V gene, CDR1 is SEHNR and CDR2 is FQNEAQ (reference sequence).

There are a few counts of this clone. This chain connects TRBV30 to TRBJ2-1, with D tentatively TRBD2 (6 bases). V lost 6 bases and J 4 bases, leaving 13 bases between the germline ends. Germline CDR1 GTSNPN, CDR2 SVGIG (reference sequence). The CDR3 runs to 13 residues. In DNA form, the CDR3 reads TGTGCCTGCCGGGACTTACCGTACAATGAGCAGTTCTTC. Translated, it gives CACRDLPYNEQFF.

This clone was recorded a few times. This chain uses TRBV11-2 with TRBJ1-2; unclear D gene. The CDR3 runs 13 residues. Trimming took 6 bases from V and 0 from J, leaving 8 bases between them. Germline CDR1 SGHAT, CDR2 FQNNGV. The CDR3 protein is CASSLRANYGYTF. The CDR3 DNA follows: TGTGCCAGCAGTCTCCGAGCTAACTATGGCTACACCTTC.

The chain carries TRBV5-1 and TRBJ2-1; D possibly corresponds to TRBD2 (5 bases). CDR1 and CDR2 from the germline V gene are SGHRS and YFSETQ. Trimming removed 1 base from V and 15 bases from J, with 26 bases in between. The CDR3 is made up of 16 amino acids. The CDR3 DNA follows: TGCGCCAGCAGCTTGAAGGCGGGCCAGACCACCGGTGAGAGGTTCTTC. This encodes CASSLKAGQTTGERFF.

This clone has only a few counts. The chain combines TRBV7-2 with TRBJ1-6, with D hard to call. CDR1 is SGHTA, CDR2 FQGNSA, per germline. CDR3 length: 13 residues. Trimming pared 4 bases from V and 9 bases from J, leaving 10 bases between. This CDR3 reads CASSSRVGSPLHF. CDR3 DNA: TGTGCCAGCAGCTCCCGGGTGGGTTCACCCCTCCACTTT.

The chain links TRBV6-5 to TRBJ1-5; 9 bases line up with TRBD1. Germline V gives CDR1 MNHEY, CDR2 SVGAGI. V shed 6 bases and J 3 bases; nucleotides not matched to a gene: 6. CDR3 length: 15 amino acids. In DNA form, the CDR3 reads TGTGCCAGCAGAAGGGACAGGGCAGTCAATCAGCCCCAGCATTTT. Protein sequence: CASRRDRAVNQPQHF.